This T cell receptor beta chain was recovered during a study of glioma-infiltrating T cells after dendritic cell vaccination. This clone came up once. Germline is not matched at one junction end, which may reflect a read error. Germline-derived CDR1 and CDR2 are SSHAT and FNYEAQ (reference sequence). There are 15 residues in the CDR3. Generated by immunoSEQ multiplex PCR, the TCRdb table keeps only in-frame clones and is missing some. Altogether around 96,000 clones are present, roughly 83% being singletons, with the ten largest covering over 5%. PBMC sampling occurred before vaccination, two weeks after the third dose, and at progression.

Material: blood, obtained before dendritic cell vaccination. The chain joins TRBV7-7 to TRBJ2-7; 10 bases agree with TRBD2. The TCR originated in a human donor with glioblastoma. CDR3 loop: CASSRGLAEHYEQYF. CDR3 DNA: TGTGCTAGCAGTCGAGGACTAGCGGAGCACTACGAGCAGTACTTC.